This T cell receptor beta chain was documented in a study of blood T cells in healthy people across ages. This clonotype was picked up a small number of times. The germline V gene has CDR1 DFQATT and CDR2 SNEGSKA (reference sequence). CDR3 length: 15 residues. The J segment lost 5 bases and the V segment lost 0 bases, leaving 4 bases of the junction unmatched. Through a sample-barcoded 5' primer and a J-beta primer mix, a second PCR was run for roughly 6 to 11 cycles. TCRdb independently ran MiXCR on the 5' RACE reads; one entry per CDR3 protein. The table shows roughly 730,000 distinct CDR3 sequences, with roughly 56% occurring only once.

The receptor comes from a middle-aged man in good health. The V call is TRBV20-1, the J call TRBJ2-1; 10 bases agree with TRBD2. Sequencing was carried out using blood. The CDR3 DNA reads TGCAGTGCTAGAGATTTAGCGGGAGGCCACAATGAGCAGTTCTTC. This sequence encodes CSARDLAGGHNEQFF.